This entry lists 24 T cell receptor beta chains sequenced from one sample in a study of response to subunit inactivated influenza vaccine (dated by TCRdb to 2016 to 2019). The library was made by RT-PCR. The instrument was an Illumina HiSeq 2500. TCRdb redid the processing of the public reads, applying fastp at Q25 and MiXCR, and retained in-frame beta chains. Rows merge per CDR3 protein into single entries with the most common DNA and genes. Across this sample there are about 780,000 distinct CDR3 sequences, with approximately 18% seen only once. Around 9.9% of the sample belongs to the ten largest clones. The sequences come from PBMCs from blood, collected around 5 days after vaccination. The receptors shown here come from a man aged 50 to 59 who received an inactivated influenza vaccine. Donor details come from another sample of the same person, matched by shared clones.

This clonotype turned up a few times. The chain is built from TRBV7-2 and TRBJ2-5; 7 nucleotides line up with TRBD2. The CDR3 consists of 16 residues. Germline loops: CDR1 SGHTA, CDR2 FQGNSA. V dropped 2 bases and J dropped 5; count of bases not matched to a gene: 11. CDR3 nucleotides: TGTGCCAGCAGCTTATCCCCCCCTGGGCGGGGGGAGACCCAGTACTTC. It translates to CASSLSPPGRGETQYF.

The chain couples TRBV12-3 or TRBV12-4 to TRBJ1-3, with TRBD1 matching over 8 bases. The CDR3 sequence is 14 residues long. The ends lost 6 bases at V and 4 bases at J; junction bases unmatched: 5. Here the CDR3 DNA reads TGTGCCAGCAGGAATCAGGGGGCCGGAAACACCATATATTTT. Translation: CASRNQGAGNTIYF.

The chain joins TRBV20-1 to TRBJ2-7; possibly TRBD1 for D (5 bases). Germline V CDR1 and CDR2: DFQATT, SNEGSKA (reference sequence). The CDR3 is made up of 12 amino acids. Trimming took off 1 base at V and 6 bases at J, with 10 bases between the two ends. DNA for the CDR3: TGCAGTGCTAGAGGGCTCACAGGCGAGCAGTACTTC. Translated, it gives CSARGLTGEQYF.

The V gene is TRBV3-1, the J gene TRBJ2-7, with TRBD1 matching over 9 bases. The V gene end was trimmed by 1 base and the J gene end by 3 bases; junction bases not matched to a gene: 4. CDR3 length: 15 residues. CDR1 is LGHDT, CDR2 YNNKEL, per germline (reference sequence). The DNA for the CDR3 is TGTGCCAGCAGCCAAGTAGGACAGGGGTTCTACGAGCAGTACTTC. The encoded protein is CASSQVGQGFYEQYF.

The chain is built from TRBV29-1 and TRBJ2-7, with D perhaps TRBD1 or TRBD2 (5 bases each). The V end was cut by 8 bases, the J end by 9 bases, with 29 bases between. The CDR3 consists of 15 residues. CDR1 and CDR2 from the germline V gene are SQVTM and ANQGSEA. DNA of the CDR3: TGCAGCTTCACCTCGGCCGGGACCCCATTACGGGCGCAGTACTTC. Translation: CSFTSAGTPLRAQYF.

This clonotype came up a few times. The V and J genes are TRBV6-5 and TRBJ2-2; D ambiguous. The ends were cut back, 2 bases at V and 0 bases at J, with 13 bases in the middle. CDR3 length: 17 residues. The germline V gene has CDR1 MNHEY and CDR2 SVGAGI. The CDR3 region has the DNA TGTGCCAGCAGTTACCAGGTGCAGCTAACGAACACCGGGGAGCTGTTTTTT. It encodes CASSYQVQLTNTGELFF.

V gene TRBV29-1 combines with J gene TRBJ2-3; possible D gene TRBD1, 5 bases. Trimming pared 7 bases from V and 4 bases from J, leaving 12 bases between. The CDR3 is 12 residues long. Germline V gives CDR1 SQVTM, CDR2 ANQGSEA. The CDR3 DNA follows: TGCAGCGGGACACTTTCTCCAGATACGCAGTATTTT. Its translation is CSGTLSPDTQYF.

The chain is built from TRBV12-3 or TRBV12-4 and TRBJ2-7; D uncertain. CDR3 length: 13 residues. With 3 bases removed from V and 2 bases from J, the gap between germline ends came to 8 bases. The CDR3 nucleotides read TGTGCCAGCAGTTTTGGGGTACCCTACGAGCAGTACTTC. Its translation: CASSFGVPYEQYF.

This clonotype was seen a few times. The chain is built from TRBV5-1 and TRBJ2-7, with a weak D call TRBD2 (5 bases). Per germline, CDR1 SGHRS and CDR2 YFSETQ. The CDR3 totals 15 residues. With 3 bases removed from V and 0 bases from J, the gap between germline ends came to 13 bases. As DNA, the CDR3 is TGCGCCAGCAGCTGGACTGGCCTGCCCTCCTACGAGCAGTACTTC. Residues: CASSWTGLPSYEQYF. Complete variable domain (other parts from reference TRBV5-1 and TRBJ2-7): KAGVTQTPRYLIKTRGQQVTLSCSPISGHRSVSWYQQTPGQGLQFLFEYFSETQRNKGNFPGRFSGRQFSNSRSEMNVSTLELGDSALYLCASSWTGLPSYEQYFGPGTRLTVT.

The chain recombines TRBV20-1 with TRBJ2-7; 7 bases agree with TRBD2. CDR3 length: 15 residues. The germline V gene has CDR1 DFQATT and CDR2 SNEGSKA (reference sequence). V gave up 3 bases and J gave up 5 bases; unmatched junction bases: 13. As DNA, the CDR3 is TGCAGTGCTAGTTTCCCCCGGGGGGTCAACCACGAGCAGTACTTC. Its protein product is CSASFPRGVNHEQYF.

This clonotype was detected many times. The chain carries TRBV9 and TRBJ2-7, with 10 bases fitting TRBD1. Germline V gene lookup returns CDR1 SGDLS and CDR2 YYNGEE. Trimming removed 3 bases from V and 4 bases from J; junction bases left unmatched: 4. The CDR3 covers 14 residues. CDR3 nucleotides: TGTGCCAGCAGCGCCGGGACAGGGGATTACGAGCAGTACTTC. It specifies CASSAGTGDYEQYF.

This clonotype was seen a few times. This chain joins TRBV12-3 or TRBV12-4 and TRBJ2-1, with no clear D. V was pared by 3 bases and J by 12 bases, with 12 bases between. The CDR3 contains 12 residues. For the CDR3, the DNA is TGTGCCAGCAGTTTGGGTCGGGTTGGGCAGTTCTTC. The encoded protein is CASSLGRVGQFF.

This clonotype occurred a few times. This chain joins TRBV7-2 and TRBJ2-2; D is unresolved. Germline values: CDR1 SGHTA, CDR2 FQGNSA. V lost 1 base and J 3 bases, leaving 6 bases between the germline ends. The CDR3 consists of 14 residues. The CDR3 DNA sequence: TGTGCCAGCAGCTTAGTAGGACACACCGGGGAGCTGTTTTTT. It is translated as CASSLVGHTGELFF. Full variable domain (outside the CDR3, taken from reference TRBV7-2 and TRBJ2-2): GAGVSQSPSNKVTEKGKDVELRCDPISGHTALYWYRQSLGQGLEFLIYFQGNSAPDKSGLPSDRFSAERTGGSVSTLTIQRTQQEDSAVYLCASSLVGHTGELFFGEGSRLTVL.

The chain uses TRBV20-1 and TRBJ1-2; tentatively, D is TRBD1 (5 bases). The V gene's germline CDR1 is DFQATT and CDR2 SNEGSKA (reference sequence). V lost 0 bases and J 0 bases, leaving 17 bases between the germline ends. This CDR3 spans 17 amino acids. The CDR3 protein is CSARDMGVGFANYGYTF. The CDR3 DNA reads as TGCAGTGCTAGAGATATGGGGGTGGGATTCGCTAACTATGGCTACACCTTC.

In its sample, this clonotype was seen a few times. The gene calls are TRBV7-9 and TRBJ2-3; D could derive from TRBD1 or TRBD2 (5 bases each). Trimming stripped 4 bases from V and 2 bases from J, with 16 bases between. Germline V gives CDR1 SEHNR, CDR2 FQNEAQ (reference sequence). The CDR3 runs to 16 residues. CDR3 in amino acids: CASSSNPGTTTDTQYF. DNA for the CDR3: TGTGCCAGCAGCTCAAACCCCGGGACCACCACAGATACGCAGTATTTT. The variable domain in full, completed from reference TRBV7-9 and TRBJ2-3, reads DTGVSQNPRHKITKRGQNVTFRCDPISEHNRLYWYRQTLGQGPEFLTYFQNEAQLEKSRLLSDRFSAERPKGSFSTLEIQRTEQGDSAMYLCASSSNPGTTTDTQYFGPGTRLTVL.

Many counts were recorded for this clonotype. The chain joins TRBV20-1 to TRBJ1-2; no clear D gene. Deletions cut 1 base from V and 4 bases from J, with 10 bases between. This CDR3 has 13 amino acids. In germline, CDR1 is DFQATT, CDR2 SNEGSKA (reference sequence). This chain's CDR3 is CSARATTVYGYTF. In nucleotides, the CDR3 is TGCAGTGCTAGAGCCACCACAGTCTATGGCTACACCTTC.

The chain couples TRBV24-1 to TRBJ2-1; no definite D call. Per the germline V gene, CDR1 is KGHDR and CDR2 is SFDVKD. The CDR3 is made up of 16 amino acids. Trimming removed 12 bases at V and 3 bases at J, with 23 bases between. The CDR3 reads CAALHRATARYNEQFF. In DNA form, the CDR3 reads TGTGCCGCCCTCCATCGGGCGACCGCTCGCTACAATGAGCAGTTCTTC.

The chain has TRBV7-6 and TRBJ2-1; 9 bases agree with TRBD2. This CDR3 has 17 amino acids. Per germline, CDR1 SGHVS and CDR2 FNYEAQ. V lost 1 base and J lost 0; bases outside the gene matches: 4. CDR3 loop: CASSLGLAASSYNEQFF. The CDR3 DNA reads TGTGCCAGCAGCTTAGGACTAGCGGCGAGCTCCTACAATGAGCAGTTCTTC.

This clonotype was detected ten times or more. The genes are TRBV7-2 and TRBJ2-3; 11 nucleotides match TRBD2. With 2 bases clipped from V and 3 bases from J, the junction kept 1 base outside the gene matches. This CDR3 spans 15 amino acids. The germline CDR1 and CDR2 sequences are SGHTA and FQGNSA. This CDR3 is CASSLRLAGTDTQYF. The CDR3 coding sequence is TGTGCCAGCAGCTTAAGACTAGCGGGGACAGATACGCAGTATTTT.

This clonotype was counted many times. The chain employs TRBV10-3 and TRBJ1-6; D may be TRBD1 (5 bases). From germline, CDR1 is ENHRY and CDR2 SYGVKD. The germline V and J ends were trimmed by 5 bases and 7 bases, with 9 bases remaining between them. This CDR3 contains 13 residues. CDR3 bases: TGTGCCATCAGTCAGGGTTTCAATTCACCCCTCCACTTT. Translated, it gives CAISQGFNSPLHF.

This clonotype has at least ten counts. V is TRBV5-6 and J is TRBJ1-2; D is undetermined. Germline V gene lookup returns CDR1 SGHDT and CDR2 YYEEEE. V was shortened by 2 bases and J by 8 bases, with 16 bases between the two germline ends. The CDR3 totals 14 residues. The CDR3 coding sequence is TGTGCCAGCAGCTTAGGGCAAAAAGGGATCGGCTACACCTTC. This translates into CASSLGQKGIGYTF.

The rearrangement uses TRBV7-2 and TRBJ2-3, with TRBD2 matching over 11 bases. The V segment lost 5 bases and the J segment 4 bases; nucleotides outside the gene matches: 5. The CDR3 spans 15 residues. Germline CDR1 reads SGHTA; CDR2 reads FQGNSA. CDR3 amino acids: CASSQTSGVADTQYF. The CDR3 DNA follows: TGTGCCAGCAGCCAGACTAGCGGGGTTGCAGATACGCAGTATTTT.

The chain combines TRBV7-2 with TRBJ1-2, with D unclear. This CDR3 has 14 residues. The germline V gene has CDR1 SGHTA and CDR2 FQGNSA. Trimming removed 0 bases at V and 4 bases at J, with 9 bases between. CDR3 nucleotides: TGTGCCAGCAGCTTAGCGCTGGCGGCCTATGGCTACACCTTC. Its protein is CASSLALAAYGYTF.

The chain links TRBV11-1 to TRBJ2-1; TRBD1 agrees at 10 bases. This CDR3 comprises 18 residues. V was pared by 5 bases and J by 1 base, with 11 bases of the junction left unmatched. Germline V gene data show CDR1 as SGHAT and CDR2 as FQDESV (reference sequence). CDR3 DNA sequence: TGTGCCAGCAGCCCCCGCCCCTGGGACAGGGGATCCTACAATGAGCAGTTCTTC. Its protein product is CASSPRPWDRGSYNEQFF.